These T cell receptor beta chains were read from a single sample in a study of shared clonotypes between healthy human individuals. Repertoires were generated with immunoSEQ multiplex PCR, while TCRdb's copy carries only in-frame clones and drops some. The table has about 2 million clones, around 95% seen once. Specimen: naive CD4+ T cells sorted from blood. The receptors here all came from a man aged 18 to 30 in good health. The CDR3 runs from the conserved cysteine through the conserved F or W. A D gene is named only where the DNA matches it firmly. Expanded clones are given a class, and other clones once, few, many or no size at all.

D gene: NA
V gene: TRBV6-6
clone size: NA
J gene: TRBJ2-3
CDR3 protein: CASSGRDTQYF
CDR3 DNA: TGTGCCAGCAGCGGACGGGATACGCAGTATTTT

D gene: TRBD2
V gene: TRBV19
clone size: NA
J gene: TRBJ2-2
CDR3 protein: CASSIERVLAGTGELFF
CDR3 DNA: TGTGCCAGTAGTATAGAGAGGGTATTAGCGGGGACCGGGGAGCTGTTTTTT

D gene: NA
V gene: TRBV5-6
clone size: NA
J gene: TRBJ1-5
CDR3 protein: CASSLGSQGNQPQHF
CDR3 DNA: TGTGCCAGCAGCTTGGGGAGTCAGGGCAATCAGCCCCAGCATTTT

D gene: TRBD1
V gene: TRBV4-3
clone size: once
J gene: TRBJ1-2
CDR3 protein: CASSPTGQVKNGYTF
CDR3 DNA: TGCGCCAGCAGCCCGACAGGACAGGTCAAGAATGGCTACACCTTC

D gene: TRBD1
V gene: TRBV27
clone size: NA
J gene: TRBJ1-2
CDR3 protein: CASRPGTGLSYGYTF
CDR3 DNA: TGTGCCAGCAGGCCTGGGACAGGACTCTCCTATGGCTACACCTTC

D gene: NA
V gene: TRBV6-1
clone size: NA
J gene: TRBJ1-2
CDR3 protein: CASRRINNYGYTF
CDR3 DNA: TGTGCCAGCCGACGGATAAATAACTATGGCTACACCTTC

D gene: NA
V gene: TRBV6-1
clone size: NA
J gene: TRBJ2-4
CDR3 protein: CASRMTGTGGDIQYF
CDR3 DNA: TGTGCCAGCAGAATGACTGGGACTGGAGGGGACATTCAGTACTTC

D gene: NA
V gene: TRBV4-3
clone size: NA
J gene: TRBJ2-7
CDR3 protein: CASSQDAFLSSYEQYF
CDR3 DNA: TGCGCCAGCAGCCAAGATGCGTTCCTTAGCTCCTACGAGCAGTACTTC

D gene: TRBD2
V gene: TRBV9
clone size: NA
J gene: TRBJ2-7
CDR3 protein: CASSVGGTSGGAPYEQYF
CDR3 DNA: TGTGCCAGCAGCGTAGGAGGGACTAGCGGGGGGGCCCCCTACGAGCAGTACTTC

D gene: NA
V gene: TRBV11-2
clone size: NA
J gene: TRBJ2-3
CDR3 protein: CASSSPWTMSRTDTQYF
CDR3 DNA: TGTGCCAGCAGCTCGCCTTGGACTATGAGTCGCACAGATACGCAGTATTTT

D gene: TRBD2
V gene: TRBV28
clone size: NA
J gene: TRBJ2-7
CDR3 protein: CATNGGLAGGLPYEQYF
CDR3 DNA: TGTGCCACAAATGGGGGACTAGCGGGGGGCCTGCCCTACGAGCAGTACTTC

D gene: NA
V gene: TRBV5-1
clone size: once
J gene: TRBJ2-6
CDR3 protein: CASRKDSGANVLTF
CDR3 DNA: TGCGCCAGCAGGAAGGACTCTGGGGCCAACGTCCTGACTTTC

D gene: TRBD1
V gene: TRBV28
clone size: NA
J gene: TRBJ1-2
CDR3 protein: CASTPGTAYYGYTF
CDR3 DNA: TGTGCCAGCACCCCCGGGACAGCCTACTATGGCTACACCTTC

D gene: TRBD1
V gene: TRBV7-6
clone size: NA
J gene: TRBJ1-4
CDR3 protein: CASSLWDSHTNEKLFF
CDR3 DNA: TGTGCCAGCAGCTTATGGGACAGCCACACTAATGAAAAACTGTTTTTT

D gene: NA
V gene: TRBV10-3
clone size: NA
J gene: TRBJ1-1
CDR3 protein: CAISESGKNTEAFF
CDR3 DNA: TGTGCCATCAGTGAGTCGGGGAAGAACACTGAAGCTTTCTTT

D gene: NA
V gene: TRBV19
clone size: NA
J gene: TRBJ1-6
CDR3 protein: CASSQNSPNSPLHF
CDR3 DNA: TGTGCCAGTAGCCAAAACAGCCCTAATTCACCCCTCCACTTT

D gene: TRBD2
V gene: TRBV13
clone size: NA
J gene: TRBJ2-7
CDR3 protein: CASSSWTASGAYEQYF
CDR3 DNA: TGTGCCAGCAGCTCCTGGACTGCCAGCGGGGCCTACGAGCAGTACTTC

D gene: TRBD2
V gene: TRBV9
clone size: NA
J gene: TRBJ2-7
CDR3 protein: CASSVGLAGGISYEQYF
CDR3 DNA: TGTGCCAGCAGCGTAGGCCTAGCGGGAGGAATCTCCTACGAGCAGTACTTC

D gene: NA
V gene: TRBV5-1
clone size: NA
J gene: TRBJ2-2
CDR3 protein: CASSLALSVAGELFF
CDR3 DNA: TGCGCCAGCAGCTTGGCGCTTTCAGTTGCCGGGGAGCTGTTTTTT

D gene: NA
V gene: TRBV11-2
clone size: NA
J gene: TRBJ1-6
CDR3 protein: CASSPPGVLYSPLHF
CDR3 DNA: TGTGCCAGCAGCCCCCCTGGGGTTCTATATTCACCCCTCCACTTT

D gene: NA
V gene: TRBV5-1
clone size: NA
J gene: TRBJ1-4
CDR3 protein: CAYEKLFF
CDR3 DNA: TGCGCCTACGAAAAACTGTTTTTT

D gene: TRBD1
V gene: TRBV11-2
clone size: NA
J gene: TRBJ1-2
CDR3 protein: CASRSTGGANYGYTF
CDR3 DNA: TGTGCCAGCAGGTCCACAGGGGGTGCTAACTATGGCTACACCTTC

D gene: TRBD1
V gene: TRBV6-5
clone size: NA
J gene: TRBJ2-5
CDR3 protein: CATTGDDQETQYF
CDR3 DNA: TGTGCCACCACAGGGGACGACCAAGAGACCCAGTACTTC

D gene: NA
V gene: TRBV6-6
clone size: NA
J gene: TRBJ1-2
CDR3 protein: CASRDPGADRNGYTF
CDR3 DNA: TGTGCCAGCAGAGACCCAGGGGCAGACCGCAATGGCTACACCTTC

D gene: NA
V gene: TRBV5-1
clone size: NA
J gene: TRBJ2-7
CDR3 protein: CASSFWQGGSEQYF
CDR3 DNA: TGCGCCAGCAGCTTTTGGCAGGGTGGTTCCGAGCAGTACTTC

D gene: TRBD1
V gene: TRBV6-5
clone size: few
J gene: TRBJ2-7
CDR3 protein: CASSYSDRGVEQYF
CDR3 DNA: TGTGCCAGCAGTTACTCGGACAGGGGAGTCGAGCAGTACTTC

D gene: TRBD1
V gene: TRBV5-1
clone size: NA
J gene: TRBJ2-7
CDR3 protein: CASSLGGTASYEQYF
CDR3 DNA: TGCGCCAGCAGCTTGGGAGGGACAGCCTCCTACGAGCAGTACTTC

D gene: TRBD2
V gene: TRBV29-1
clone size: NA
J gene: TRBJ2-6
CDR3 protein: CSVGPQRGRPDSGANVLTF
CDR3 DNA: TGCAGCGTTGGGCCCCAGCGGGGCAGGCCTGATTCTGGGGCCAACGTCCTGACTTTC

D gene: NA
V gene: TRBV7-2
clone size: NA
J gene: TRBJ2-3
CDR3 protein: CASSSGFAGDTQYF
CDR3 DNA: TGTGCCAGCAGCTCAGGATTCGCGGGGGATACGCAGTATTTT

D gene: NA
V gene: TRBV14
clone size: NA
J gene: TRBJ1-6
CDR3 protein: CAYGRTESPLHF
CDR3 DNA: TGTGCCTACGGGAGGACCGAGTCACCCCTCCACTTT

D gene: NA
V gene: TRBV5-1
clone size: NA
J gene: TRBJ2-7
CDR3 protein: CASSLEMGQSYEQYF
CDR3 DNA: TGCGCCAGCAGCTTGGAAATGGGACAATCCTACGAGCAGTACTTC

D gene: NA
V gene: TRBV5-1
clone size: NA
J gene: TRBJ2-6
CDR3 protein: CASSWYSAGTLRANVLTF
CDR3 DNA: TGCGCCAGCAGCTGGTACTCTGCAGGGACTCTAAGGGCCAACGTCCTGACTTTC

D gene: TRBD1
V gene: TRBV6-5
clone size: NA
J gene: TRBJ1-2
CDR3 protein: CASRGGGQGVGGYTF
CDR3 DNA: TGTGCCAGCAGAGGGGGAGGACAGGGGGTTGGTGGCTACACCTTC

D gene: TRBD2
V gene: TRBV11-2
clone size: NA
J gene: TRBJ2-1
CDR3 protein: CASSRHQTSGGAFYNEQFF
CDR3 DNA: TGTGCCAGCAGCCGACACCAGACTAGCGGGGGGGCCTTCTACAATGAGCAGTTCTTC

D gene: NA
V gene: TRBV7-2
clone size: NA
J gene: TRBJ1-5
CDR3 protein: CASSLEAGNQPQHF
CDR3 DNA: TGTGCCAGCAGCTTAGAGGCCGGAAATCAGCCCCAGCATTTT

D gene: TRBD2
V gene: TRBV25-1
clone size: NA
J gene: TRBJ2-7
CDR3 protein: CASSGGSGSLSYEQYF
CDR3 DNA: TGTGCCAGCAGTGGAGGGAGCGGGAGTTTGTCCTACGAGCAGTACTTC

D gene: TRBD2
V gene: TRBV7-2
clone size: NA
J gene: TRBJ2-2
CDR3 protein: CASSTTSGTGELFF
CDR3 DNA: TGTGCCAGCAGCACCACTAGCGGGACCGGGGAGCTGTTTTTT

D gene: TRBD2
V gene: TRBV2
clone size: NA
J gene: TRBJ2-7
CDR3 protein: CASSLRLAGGQEQYF
CDR3 DNA: TGTGCCAGCAGTCTCCGACTAGCGGGGGGGCAAGAGCAGTACTTC

D gene: NA
V gene: TRBV6-6
clone size: once
J gene: TRBJ2-3
CDR3 protein: CASSYTTWGTDTQYF
CDR3 DNA: TGTGCCAGCAGTTACACGACTTGGGGCACAGATACGCAGTATTTT

D gene: TRBD1
V gene: TRBV7-2
clone size: NA
J gene: TRBJ1-2
CDR3 protein: CASSSRQGQGGYTF
CDR3 DNA: TGTGCCAGCAGCTCCAGACAGGGGCAGGGAGGCTACACCTTC

D gene: NA
V gene: TRBV5-6
clone size: NA
J gene: TRBJ2-3
CDR3 protein: CASSSSAERTDTQYF
CDR3 DNA: TGTGCCAGCAGCTCTTCAGCGGAACGCACAGATACGCAGTATTTT

D gene: NA
V gene: TRBV6-5
clone size: NA
J gene: TRBJ2-7
CDR3 protein: CASSRTDHEQYF
CDR3 DNA: TGTGCCAGCAGTAGGACAGACCACGAGCAGTACTTC

D gene: NA
V gene: TRBV5-4
clone size: NA
J gene: TRBJ1-2
CDR3 protein: CASSLDGGYTF
CDR3 DNA: TGTGCCAGCAGCTTGGACGGTGGCTACACCTTC

D gene: NA
V gene: TRBV11-2
clone size: NA
J gene: TRBJ2-5
CDR3 protein: CATSGATETQYF
CDR3 DNA: TGTGCCACCAGTGGGGCAACAGAGACCCAGTACTTC

D gene: NA
V gene: TRBV19
clone size: once
J gene: TRBJ1-2
CDR3 protein: CASSQYYGYTF
CDR3 DNA: TGTGCCAGTAGCCAATACTATGGCTACACCTTC

D gene: TRBD1
V gene: TRBV6-5
clone size: NA
J gene: TRBJ1-2
CDR3 protein: CASSTGTGPAGYTF
CDR3 DNA: TGTGCCAGCAGTACCGGGACAGGCCCTGCCGGCTACACCTTC

D gene: NA
V gene: TRBV7-2
clone size: NA
J gene: TRBJ2-4
CDR3 protein: CASSLGVGLAKNIQYF
CDR3 DNA: TGTGCCAGCAGCTTAGGGGTGGGATTAGCCAAAAACATTCAGTACTTC